The 25 T cell receptor beta chains presented below share a single source sample, sequenced in a study of CD4 T cells in relation to SARS-CoV-2 and coronaviruses. Sequenced by immunoSEQ multiplex PCR; TCRdb stores in-frame clones only, minus some. The data hold 25,000 or so clones, with approximately 82% observed a single time. Antigens of these TCRs are unknown. Unexposed donor CD4+ T cells date from about 2011-2019, before the COVID-19 pandemic. Isolation of CD4+ T cells took place after less than 11 days in culture. The material sequenced was CD4+ T cells from PBMCs, cultured in vitro. All receptors come from a human donor in good health.

This clone occurred a few times. J is TRBJ1-6 and V is TRBV7-3; TRBD1 agrees at 9 bases. Germline V CDR1 and CDR2: SGHTA, FQGTGA. V shed 4 bases, J shed 9 bases, and the junction held 4 bases outside the gene matches. The CDR3 loop spans 14 amino acids. For the CDR3, the DNA is TGTGCCAGCAGCTCGGGACAGGGTTTTTCACCCCTCCACTTT. Protein: CASSSGQGFSPLHF.

This chain uses TRBV14 with TRBJ2-7; D is unresolved. V was cut by 3 bases and J by 4 bases, with 13 bases left in between. This CDR3 spans 14 amino acids. CDR1 and CDR2 from the germline V gene are SGHDN and FVKESK. The CDR3 region has the DNA TGTGCCAGCAGCCACCCGACCCAGGCTTACGAGCAGTACTTC. It is translated as CASSHPTQAYEQYF.

The V call is TRBV30, the J call TRBJ1-6; D not resolved. The CDR3 runs to 13 residues. The germline CDR1 and CDR2 sequences are GTSNPN and SVGIG (reference sequence). V was cut by 5 bases and J by 7 bases, with 12 bases left in between. The CDR3 loop is CAWGPRLNSPLHF. CDR3 in DNA: TGTGCCTGGGGGCCTCGTTTGAATTCACCCCTCCACTTT. Combining the CDR3 with reference TRBV30 and TRBJ1-6 gives the whole variable domain SQTIHQWPATLVQPVGSPLSLECTVEGTSNPNLYWYRQAAGRGLQLLFYSVGIGQISSEVPQNLSASRPQDRQFILSSKKLLLSDSGFYLCAWGPRLNSPLHFGNGTRLTVT.

This chain joins TRBV19 and TRBJ2-5; 8 positions agree with TRBD2. Germline-derived CDR1 and CDR2 are LNHDA and SQIVND (reference sequence). This CDR3 region has 16 residues. The V gene end was trimmed by 3 bases and the J gene end by 2 bases; junction bases not matched to a gene: 8. In DNA, the CDR3 is TGTGCCAGTAGTATCCTGGGACTAGGAAGTCAAGAGACCCAGTACTTC. Translating gives CASSILGLGSQETQYF. Combining the CDR3 with reference TRBV19 and TRBJ2-5 gives the whole variable domain DGGITQSPKYLFRKEGQNVTLSCEQNLNHDAMYWYRQDPGQGLRLIYYSQIVNDFQKGDIAEGYSVSREKKESFPLTVTSAQKNPTAFYLCASSILGLGSQETQYFGPGTRLLVL.

The chain uses TRBV11-2 and TRBJ2-5; D is tentatively TRBD1 or TRBD2 (5 bases each). The CDR3 totals 14 residues. The germline gives CDR1 SGHAT, CDR2 FQNNGV. With 5 bases removed from V and 3 bases from J, the gap between germline ends came to 13 bases. For the CDR3, the DNA is TGTGCCAGCAGCGTTCCGGGACGGAAAGAGACCCAGTACTTC. The encoded protein is CASSVPGRKETQYF.

This clone has more than one count but fewer than ten. The chain combines TRBV5-1 with TRBJ2-7; 11 positions agree with TRBD1. V dropped 0 bases and J dropped 2; count of bases not matched to a gene: 4. This CDR3 is built from 16 residues. Germline lookup yields CDR1 SGHRS and CDR2 YFSETQ. CDR3 residues: CASSLGPGQGAYEQYF. The CDR3 nucleotides read TGCGCCAGCAGCTTGGGGCCGGGACAGGGGGCCTACGAGCAGTACTTC. The full variable domain, its missing parts supplied by reference TRBV5-1 and TRBJ2-7, is KAGVTQTPRYLIKTRGQQVTLSCSPISGHRSVSWYQQTPGQGLQFLFEYFSETQRNKGNFPGRFSGRQFSNSRSEMNVSTLELGDSALYLCASSLGPGQGAYEQYFGPGTRLTVT.

The chain carries TRBV18 and TRBJ2-7; TRBD2 matches 10 bases. V lost 1 base, J lost 0 bases, and 9 bases stayed unmatched. This CDR3 has 18 amino acids. Per germline, CDR1 KGHSH and CDR2 LQKENI. The CDR3 DNA reads as TGTGCCAGCTCACCACGCCCTAGCGGGAGTTTTTTCTCCTACGAGCAGTACTTC. This encodes CASSPRPSGSFFSYEQYF.

This chain joins TRBV5-1 and TRBJ2-1; 7 bases are shared with TRBD2. The CDR3 covers 14 residues. Trimming at V came to 6 bases and at J to 4 bases, leaving 7 bases not matched to a gene. Germline V CDR1 and CDR2: SGHRS, YFSETQ. CDR3 bases: TGCGCCAGCATGGCGACTAGCCCTTACAATGAGCAGTTCTTC. Its translation is CASMATSPYNEQFF. The complete variable domain, with remaining parts taken from reference TRBV5-1 and TRBJ2-1, reads KAGVTQTPRYLIKTRGQQVTLSCSPISGHRSVSWYQQTPGQGLQFLFEYFSETQRNKGNFPGRFSGRQFSNSRSEMNVSTLELGDSALYLCASMATSPYNEQFFGPGTRLTVL.

This clone is a singleton in its sample. The chain recombines TRBV5-1 with TRBJ2-3; perhaps D is TRBD1 or TRBD2 (5 bases each). Trimming took 4 bases from V and 2 from J, leaving 14 bases between them. Germline V gene sequence: CDR1 SGHRS, CDR2 YFSETQ. This CDR3 has 15 residues. This CDR3 reads CASSPGTTITDTQYF. The CDR3 DNA follows: TGCGCCAGCAGCCCCGGGACCACTATCACAGATACGCAGTATTTT.

The chain is built from TRBV6-4 and TRBJ2-3, with D perhaps matching TRBD2 (5 bases). This CDR3 is 15 amino acids long. Germline values: CDR1 MRHNA, CDR2 SNTAGT. The V end was cut by 0 bases, the J end by 3 bases, with 10 bases between. The CDR3 region is CASSDSISGTDTQYF. The CDR3 nucleotides read TGTGCCAGCAGTGACTCGATTTCGGGAACAGATACGCAGTATTTT.

V and J are TRBV5-1 and TRBJ2-5; 9 bases line up with TRBD2. The germline CDR1 and CDR2 sequences are SGHRS and YFSETQ. The CDR3 totals 18 residues. V was clipped by 0 bases and J by 4 bases; unmatched bases: 13. The CDR3 protein is CASSLGILAGDSPETQYF. In nucleotides, the CDR3 is TGCGCCAGCAGCTTGGGGATATTAGCGGGAGATTCCCCAGAGACCCAGTACTTC.

The chain carries TRBV10-1 and TRBJ2-1, with D maybe TRBD2 (6 bases). The CDR3 has 14 amino acids. The germline gives CDR1 WNHNN, CDR2 SYGVQD (reference sequence). Trimming shortened V by 2 bases and J by 5 bases, and 10 bases separated the two germline ends. The CDR3 nucleotides are TGCGCCAGCAGTGAGGGGCTAGCGAACAATGAGCAGTTCTTC. Residues: CASSEGLANNEQFF.

This chain links TRBV27 with TRBJ1-2; 7 bases agree with TRBD1. Germline CDR1 reads MNHEY; CDR2 reads SMNVEV (reference sequence). The CDR3 runs to 17 residues. Trimming at V came to 6 bases and at J to 6 bases, leaving 19 bases not matched to a gene. CDR3 nucleotide sequence: TGTGCCAGCAGCCGTTGGGACAGTCAGGCCATCCCTAATGGCTACACCTTC. It translates to CASSRWDSQAIPNGYTF.

The chain combines TRBV19 with TRBJ1-6; no definite D call. V was clipped by 3 bases and J by 7 bases, with 10 bases between them. The CDR3 runs to 14 residues. Per the germline V gene, CDR1 is LNHDA and CDR2 is SQIVND (reference sequence). This chain's CDR3 is CASSMYQSNSPLHF. CDR3 nucleotide sequence: TGTGCCAGTAGTATGTACCAATCAAATTCACCCCTCCACTTT.

CDR3 in DNA: TGCAGCGTTGTGGGTCAGGGCAACGGCTACACCTTC. Protein product: CSVVGQGNGYTF. This sequence joins TRBV29-1 and TRBJ1-2; D perhaps matches TRBD1 (5 bases). Germline-derived CDR1 and CDR2 are SQVTM and ANQGSEA. The CDR3 consists of 12 residues. Trimming shortened V by 4 bases and J by 8 bases, and 14 bases separated the two germline ends. Full variable domain (outside the CDR3, taken from reference TRBV29-1 and TRBJ1-2): SAVISQKPSRDICQRGTSLTIQCQVDSQVTMMFWYRQQPGQSLTLIATANQGSEATYESGFVIDKFPISRPNLTFSTLTVSNMSPEDSSIYLCSVVGQGNGYTFGSGTRLTVV.

The rearrangement links TRBV5-1 to TRBJ2-1; 11 bases fit TRBD1. Trimming took 6 bases from V and 8 from J; bases not matched to a gene: 10. The CDR3 totals 15 residues. The germline CDR1 and CDR2 sequences are SGHRS and YFSETQ. CDR3 in amino acids: CASKAWTGGGYEQFF. In DNA, the CDR3 is TGCGCCAGCAAAGCTTGGACAGGGGGCGGATATGAGCAGTTCTTC. The full variable domain, with the rest looked up from reference TRBV5-1 and TRBJ2-1, is KAGVTQTPRYLIKTRGQQVTLSCSPISGHRSVSWYQQTPGQGLQFLFEYFSETQRNKGNFPGRFSGRQFSNSRSEMNVSTLELGDSALYLCASKAWTGGGYEQFFGPGTRLTVL.

The chain joins TRBV18 to TRBJ2-1; TRBD1 is a possible D gene (6 bases). Trimming took 1 base from V and 6 from J, leaving 13 bases between them. The CDR3 has 15 residues. In germline, CDR1 is KGHSH, CDR2 LQKENI. The CDR3 DNA sequence: TGTGCCAGCTCACCACTACAGGGATCGTTCAATGAGCAGTTCTTC. Amino acids: CASSPLQGSFNEQFF. Filled out from reference TRBV18 and TRBJ2-1, the complete variable domain reads NAGVMQNPRHLVRRRGQEARLRCSPMKGHSHVYWYRQLPEEGLKFMVYLQKENIIDESGMPKERFSAEFPKEGPSILRIQQVVRGDSAAYFCASSPLQGSFNEQFFGPGTRLTVL.

J is TRBJ1-4 and V is TRBV28; D ambiguous. The germline V gene has CDR1 MDHEN and CDR2 SYDVKM. The CDR3 runs 14 residues. V gave up 7 bases and J gave up 4 bases, with 13 bases separating them. The CDR3: CASTNGILNEKLFF. The CDR3 bases are TGTGCCAGCACTAATGGGATACTTAATGAAAAACTGTTTTTT.

The rearrangement links TRBV5-1 to TRBJ1-5, with TRBD1 identical over 9 bases. From germline, CDR1 is SGHRS and CDR2 YFSETQ. This CDR3 has 15 amino acids. The V gene end was trimmed by 4 bases and the J gene end by 0 bases; junction bases not matched to a gene: 2. The CDR3 is CASSLDRGSNQPQHF. CDR3 in DNA: TGCGCCAGCAGCCTGGACAGGGGTAGCAATCAGCCCCAGCATTTT.

This chain joins TRBV11-2 and TRBJ2-7, with 11 bases that match TRBD1. Germline V gene lookup returns CDR1 SGHAT and CDR2 FQNNGV. The CDR3 runs to 14 residues. The ends lost 4 bases at V and 6 bases at J; junction bases unmatched: 5. The chain's CDR3 is CASSSTGTGGEQYF. DNA for the CDR3: TGTGCCAGCAGCTCCACCGGGACAGGGGGCGAGCAGTACTTC. The variable domain in full, completed from reference TRBV11-2 and TRBJ2-7, reads EAGVAQSPRYKIIEKRQSVAFWCNPISGHATLYWYQQILGQGPKLLIQFQNNGVVDDSQLPKDRFSAERLKGVDSTLKIQPAKLEDSAVYLCASSSTGTGGEQYFGPGTRLTVT.

The V gene is TRBV5-4, the J gene TRBJ1-6; D uncertain. Germline values: CDR1 SGHNT, CDR2 YYREEE (reference sequence). Deletions cut 4 bases from V and 9 bases from J, with 14 bases between. CDR3 size: 14 residues. CDR3 region: CASSPVGQTSPLHF. In DNA form, the CDR3 reads TGTGCCAGCAGCCCCGTGGGTCAGACTTCACCCCTCCACTTT.

The rearrangement links TRBV5-1 to TRBJ1-6; D may be TRBD1 (6 bases). This CDR3 is 16 amino acids long. Looked up from germline, CDR1 is SGHRS and CDR2 is YFSETQ. Trimming took 4 bases from V and 6 from J, leaving 17 bases between them. The CDR3 coding sequence is TGCGCCAGCAGCCCGGACCGGGACATACGTAATTCACCCCTCCACTTT. Its protein is CASSPDRDIRNSPLHF.

J is TRBJ1-3 and V is TRBV30; D unclear. Looked up from germline, CDR1 is GTSNPN and CDR2 is SVGIG (reference sequence). The CDR3 contains 12 residues. Trimming removed 6 bases at V and 4 bases at J, with 10 bases between. The CDR3 sequence: CACEPGGNTIYF. The CDR3 DNA follows: TGTGCCTGCGAACCGGGGGGAAACACCATATATTTT.

This clone is a singleton in its sample. The chain is built from TRBV9 and TRBJ2-5, with D unresolved. The V and J ends lost 0 bases and 5 bases respectively, with 17 bases between them. From germline, CDR1 is SGDLS and CDR2 YYNGEE. The CDR3 contains 16 residues. In nucleotides, the CDR3 is TGTGCCAGCAGCGTAGGGTCCAGAAGGGCGGAGGAGACCCAGTACTTC. It yields the protein CASSVGSRRAEETQYF.

Only a few counts were recorded for this clone. This chain connects TRBV15 to TRBJ1-2; 9 bases map to TRBD1. Germline loops: CDR1 LNHNV, CDR2 YYDKDF (reference sequence). V lost 3 bases, J lost 4 bases, and 9 bases stayed unmatched. The CDR3 consists of 16 residues. The CDR3, as DNA: TGTGCCACCAGCAGGCCGGGGACAGGGATCGTCTATGGCTACACCTTC. Its protein is CATSRPGTGIVYGYTF.